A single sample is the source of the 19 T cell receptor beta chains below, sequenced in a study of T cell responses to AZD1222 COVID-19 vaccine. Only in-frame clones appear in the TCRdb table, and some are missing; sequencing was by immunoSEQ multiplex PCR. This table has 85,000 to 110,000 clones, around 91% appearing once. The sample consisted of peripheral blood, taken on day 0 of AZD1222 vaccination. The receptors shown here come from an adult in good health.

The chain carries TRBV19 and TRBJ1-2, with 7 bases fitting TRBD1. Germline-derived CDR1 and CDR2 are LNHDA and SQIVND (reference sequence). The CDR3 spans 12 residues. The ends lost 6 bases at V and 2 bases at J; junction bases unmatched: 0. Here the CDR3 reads CASRDRNYGYTF. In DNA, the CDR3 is TGTGCCAGTAGGGACAGGAACTATGGCTACACCTTC.

CDR3 sequence reads: CSVEERRGTYEQYF. The CDR3 DNA sequence: TGCAGCGTTGAAGAACGCCGGGGAACCTACGAGCAGTACTTC. This chain connects TRBV29-1 to TRBJ2-7, with D perhaps matching TRBD2 (5 bases). V dropped 0 bases and J dropped 2 bases, with 11 bases sitting between them. Germline CDR1 reads SQVTM; CDR2 reads ANQGSEA. The CDR3 contains 14 residues.

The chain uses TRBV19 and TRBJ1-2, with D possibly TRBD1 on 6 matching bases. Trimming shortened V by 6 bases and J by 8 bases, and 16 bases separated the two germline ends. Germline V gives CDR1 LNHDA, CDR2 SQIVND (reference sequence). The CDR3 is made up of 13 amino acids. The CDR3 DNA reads TGTGCCAGTAGGGACAGTCTCTTACTAGGCTACACCTTC. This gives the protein CASRDSLLLGYTF.

The CDR3 DNA is TGTGCCAGCAGCCCAGGACCCAGTTCGTATGGCTACACCTTC. It yields the protein CASSPGPSSYGYTF. The J gene is TRBJ1-2, the V gene TRBV7-2; no definite D call. This CDR3 comprises 14 residues. Trimming pared 5 bases from V and 5 bases from J, leaving 15 bases between. Germline-derived CDR1 and CDR2 are SGHTA and FQGNSA.

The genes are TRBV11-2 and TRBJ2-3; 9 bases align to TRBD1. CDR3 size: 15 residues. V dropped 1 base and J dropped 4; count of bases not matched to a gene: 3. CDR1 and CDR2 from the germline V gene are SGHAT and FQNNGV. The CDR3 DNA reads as TGTGCCAGCAGCTTAGTCCGGGACAGGGCAGATACGCAGTATTTT. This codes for CASSLVRDRADTQYF.

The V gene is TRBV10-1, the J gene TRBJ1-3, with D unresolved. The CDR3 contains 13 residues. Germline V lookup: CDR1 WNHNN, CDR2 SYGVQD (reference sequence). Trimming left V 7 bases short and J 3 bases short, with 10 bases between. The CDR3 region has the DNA TGCGCCAGCAATGCCGGGTATGGAAACACCATATATTTT. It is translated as CASNAGYGNTIYF.

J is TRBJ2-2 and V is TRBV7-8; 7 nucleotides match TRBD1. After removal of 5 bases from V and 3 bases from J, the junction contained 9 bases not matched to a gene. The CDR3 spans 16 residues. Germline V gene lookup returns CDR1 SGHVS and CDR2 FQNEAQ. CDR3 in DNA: TGTGCCAGCAGCCCCCGGGCCGGGACAGACACCGGGGAGCTGTTTTTT. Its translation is CASSPRAGTDTGELFF.

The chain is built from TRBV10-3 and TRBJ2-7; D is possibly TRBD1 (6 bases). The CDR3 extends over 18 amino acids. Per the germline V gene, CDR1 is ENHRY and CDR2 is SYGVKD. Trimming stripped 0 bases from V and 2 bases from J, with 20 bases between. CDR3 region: CAISESKGRTARTYEQYF. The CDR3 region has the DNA TGTGCCATCAGTGAGTCGAAGGGTCGGACAGCCAGAACCTACGAGCAGTACTTC.

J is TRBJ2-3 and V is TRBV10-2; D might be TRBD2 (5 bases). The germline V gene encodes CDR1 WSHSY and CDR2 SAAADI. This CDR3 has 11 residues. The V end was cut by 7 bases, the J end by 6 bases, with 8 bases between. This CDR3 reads CASKRGDTQYF. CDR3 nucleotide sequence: TGCGCCAGCAAGAGAGGGGATACGCAGTATTTT.

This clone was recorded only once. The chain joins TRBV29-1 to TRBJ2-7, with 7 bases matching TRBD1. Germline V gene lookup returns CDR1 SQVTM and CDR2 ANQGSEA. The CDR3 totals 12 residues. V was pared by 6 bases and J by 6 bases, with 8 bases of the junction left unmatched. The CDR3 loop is CSVGLDRVEQYF. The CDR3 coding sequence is TGCAGCGTCGGGCTTGACAGGGTCGAGCAGTACTTC.

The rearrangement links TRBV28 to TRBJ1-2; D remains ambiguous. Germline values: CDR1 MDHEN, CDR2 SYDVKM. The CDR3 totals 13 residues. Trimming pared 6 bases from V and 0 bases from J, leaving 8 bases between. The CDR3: CASRQLSNYGYTF. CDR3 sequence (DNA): TGTGCCAGCAGACAGCTCTCTAACTATGGCTACACCTTC.

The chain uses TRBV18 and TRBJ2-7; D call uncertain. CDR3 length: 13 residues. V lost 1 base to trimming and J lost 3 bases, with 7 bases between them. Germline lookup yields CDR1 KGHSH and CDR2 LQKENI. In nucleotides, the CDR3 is TGTGCCAGCTCACCACGCCGTAACTACGAGCAGTACTTC. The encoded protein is CASSPRRNYEQYF.

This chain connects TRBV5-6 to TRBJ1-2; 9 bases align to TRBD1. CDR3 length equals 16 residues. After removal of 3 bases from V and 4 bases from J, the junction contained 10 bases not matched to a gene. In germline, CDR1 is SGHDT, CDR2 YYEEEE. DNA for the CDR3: TGTGCCAGCAGCTCGCAGACAGGGGGAAGTCGCTATGGCTACACCTTC. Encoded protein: CASSSQTGGSRYGYTF.

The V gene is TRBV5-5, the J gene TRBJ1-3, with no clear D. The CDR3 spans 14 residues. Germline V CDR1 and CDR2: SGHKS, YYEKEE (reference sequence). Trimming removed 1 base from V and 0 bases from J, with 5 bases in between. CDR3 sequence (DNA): TGTGCCAGCAGCTTGACCAGCTCTGGAAACACCATATATTTT. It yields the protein CASSLTSSGNTIYF.

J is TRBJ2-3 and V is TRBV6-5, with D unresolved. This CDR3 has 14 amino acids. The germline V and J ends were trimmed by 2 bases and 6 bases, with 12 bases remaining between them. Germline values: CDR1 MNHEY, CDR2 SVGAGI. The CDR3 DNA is TGTGCCAGCAGTTACGGGCAGGCCCAGGATACGCAGTATTTT. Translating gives CASSYGQAQDTQYF.

The DNA for the CDR3 is TGTGCCAGTTCCAGGGGGCGAAACTATGGCTACACCTTC. Translation: CASSRGRNYGYTF. The chain is built from TRBV19 and TRBJ1-2; 8 bases match TRBD1. Germline V CDR1 and CDR2: LNHDA, SQIVND (reference sequence). This CDR3 has 13 residues. V shed 8 bases, J shed 2 bases, and the junction held 4 bases outside the gene matches.

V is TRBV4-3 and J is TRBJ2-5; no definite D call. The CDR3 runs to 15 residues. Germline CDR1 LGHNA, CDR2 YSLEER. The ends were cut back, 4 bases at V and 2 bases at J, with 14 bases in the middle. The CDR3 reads CASSPIPGWQETQYF. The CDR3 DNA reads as TGCGCCAGCAGCCCCATCCCCGGGTGGCAAGAGACCCAGTACTTC.

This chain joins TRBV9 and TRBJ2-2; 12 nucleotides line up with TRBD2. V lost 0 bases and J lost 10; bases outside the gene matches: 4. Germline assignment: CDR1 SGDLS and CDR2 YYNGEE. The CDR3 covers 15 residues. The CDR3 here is CASSVATSGRLELFF. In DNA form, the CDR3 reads TGTGCCAGCAGCGTAGCAACTAGCGGGAGGTTGGAGCTGTTTTTT.

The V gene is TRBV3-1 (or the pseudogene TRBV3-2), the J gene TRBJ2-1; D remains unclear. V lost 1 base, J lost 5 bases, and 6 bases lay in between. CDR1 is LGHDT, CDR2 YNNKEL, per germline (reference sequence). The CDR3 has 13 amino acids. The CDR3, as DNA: TGTGCCAGCAGCCAAGGTCCCCACAATGAGCAGTTCTTC. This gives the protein CASSQGPHNEQFF.